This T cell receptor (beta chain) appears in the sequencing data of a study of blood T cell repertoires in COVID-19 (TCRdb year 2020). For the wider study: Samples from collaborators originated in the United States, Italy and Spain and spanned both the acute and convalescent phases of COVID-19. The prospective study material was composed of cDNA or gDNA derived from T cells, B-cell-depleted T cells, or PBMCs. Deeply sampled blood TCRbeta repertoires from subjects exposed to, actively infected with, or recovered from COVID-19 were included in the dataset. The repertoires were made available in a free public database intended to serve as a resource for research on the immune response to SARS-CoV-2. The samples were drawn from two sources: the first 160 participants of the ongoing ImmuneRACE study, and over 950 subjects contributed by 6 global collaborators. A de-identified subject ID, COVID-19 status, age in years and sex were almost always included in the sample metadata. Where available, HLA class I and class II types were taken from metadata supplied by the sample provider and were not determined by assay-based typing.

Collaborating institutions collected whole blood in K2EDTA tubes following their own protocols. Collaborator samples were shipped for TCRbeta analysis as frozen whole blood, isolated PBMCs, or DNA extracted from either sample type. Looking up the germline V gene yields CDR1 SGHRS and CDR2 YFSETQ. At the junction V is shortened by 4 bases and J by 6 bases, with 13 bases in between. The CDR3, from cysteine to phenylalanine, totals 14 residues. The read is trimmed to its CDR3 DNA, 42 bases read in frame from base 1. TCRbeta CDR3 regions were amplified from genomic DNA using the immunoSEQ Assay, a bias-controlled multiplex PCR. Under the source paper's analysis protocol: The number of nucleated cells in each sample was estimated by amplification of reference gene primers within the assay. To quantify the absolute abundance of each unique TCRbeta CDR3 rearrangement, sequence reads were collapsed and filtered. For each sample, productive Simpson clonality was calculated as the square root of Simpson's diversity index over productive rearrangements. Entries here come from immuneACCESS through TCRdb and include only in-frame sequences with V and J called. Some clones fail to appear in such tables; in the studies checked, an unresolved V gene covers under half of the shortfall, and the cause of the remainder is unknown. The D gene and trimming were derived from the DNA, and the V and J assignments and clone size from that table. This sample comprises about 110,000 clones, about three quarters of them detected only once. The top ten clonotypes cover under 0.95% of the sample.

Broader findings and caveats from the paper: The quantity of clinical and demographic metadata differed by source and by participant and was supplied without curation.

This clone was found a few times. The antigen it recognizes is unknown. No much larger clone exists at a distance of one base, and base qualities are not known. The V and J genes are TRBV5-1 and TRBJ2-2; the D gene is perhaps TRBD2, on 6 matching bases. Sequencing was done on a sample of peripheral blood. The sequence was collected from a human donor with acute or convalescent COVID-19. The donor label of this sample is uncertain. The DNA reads TGCGCCAGCAGCGCGGGACTCTTCCCCGGGGAGCTGTTTTTT. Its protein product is CASSAGLFPGELFF. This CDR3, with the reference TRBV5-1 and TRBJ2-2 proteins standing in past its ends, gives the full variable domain KAGVTQTPRYLIKTRGQQVTLSCSPISGHRSVSWYQQTPGQGLQFLFEYFSETQRNKGNFPGRFSGRQFSNSRSEMNVSTLELGDSALYLCASSAGLFPGELFFGEGSRLTVL.